Below, 11 T cell receptor beta chains from the same sample are listed, as sequenced in a study of shared clonotypes between healthy human individuals. Terminally differentiated effector memory CD45RA+ cells were left out of the naive CD8 fraction, which was CD45RO-negative and positively selected for CCR7. This table comes from immunoSEQ multiplex PCR, and its TCRdb copy is limited to in-frame clones, with some not included. The repertoire consists of more than 2 million clones, with over 85% occurring once and the leading ten covering more than 0.95%. The specimen sequenced was naive CD8+ T cells sorted from blood. The source of these receptors is a man aged 18-30 years in good health.

CDR3 sequence: CASSSGQVYEQYF. The CDR3, as DNA: TGTGCCAGCAGTAGTGGACAGGTCTACGAGCAGTACTTC. The chain employs TRBV6-5 and TRBJ2-7; the match to TRBD1 covers 7 bases. Germline loops: CDR1 MNHEY, CDR2 SVGAGI. The trim removed 5 bases at V and 3 bases at J, leaving 4 bases unmatched. The CDR3 extends over 13 amino acids.

The chain joins TRBV2 to TRBJ1-2; D ambiguous. Trimming took 7 bases from V and 2 from J, leaving 14 bases between them. The CDR3 extends over 14 amino acids. Per the germline V gene, CDR1 is SNHLY and CDR2 is FYNNEI. The chain's CDR3 is CASTVEVGNYGYTF. The DNA for the CDR3 is TGTGCCAGCACAGTGGAGGTCGGAAACTATGGCTACACCTTC.

The V and J genes are TRBV10-2 and TRBJ2-3; TRBD2 matches 9 bases. CDR1 WSHSY and CDR2 SAAADI come from the germline V gene. The CDR3 extends over 14 amino acids. J gave up 3 bases and V 4 bases, and 2 bases lay outside the gene matches. CDR3: CASSGSGGTDTQYF. CDR3 bases: TGCGCCAGCAGTGGGAGCGGGGGGACAGATACGCAGTATTTT.

The CDR3 spells CATEDAANYGYTF. CDR3 sequence (DNA): TGTGCCACCGAGGACGCCGCTAACTATGGCTACACCTTC. The V and J genes are TRBV19 and TRBJ1-2, with D hard to call. CDR1 and CDR2 from the germline V gene are LNHDA and SQIVND (reference sequence). With 10 bases removed from V and 0 bases from J, the gap between germline ends came to 12 bases. The CDR3 is made up of 13 amino acids.

This clone was observed once. The chain carries TRBV2 and TRBJ2-7, with 9 nucleotides matching TRBD1. Trimming took 6 bases from V and 2 from J; bases not matched to a gene: 5. The CDR3 is 14 amino acids. From germline, CDR1 is SNHLY and CDR2 FYNNEI. The CDR3 nucleotides read TGTGCCAGCAGACTGACAGGGGGACCCTACGAGCAGTACTTC. It specifies CASRLTGGPYEQYF.

As for this clone: Other DNA sequences from this sample encode an identical CDR3 as well. The DNA for the CDR3 is TGTGCCAGCAGTTTGCGAGTCGGAGAGACCCAGTACTTC. This codes for CASSLRVGETQYF. The genes are TRBV27 and TRBJ2-5, with D unclear. Trimming pared 3 bases from V and 4 bases from J, leaving 9 bases between. CDR3 length: 13 residues. CDR1 is MNHEY and CDR2 is SMNVEV in the germline V gene (reference sequence).

The chain has TRBV7-9 and TRBJ1-2; perhaps TRBD1 as D (5 bases). The CDR3 runs 14 residues. Deletions cut 4 bases from V and 5 bases from J, with 14 bases between. Germline V gives CDR1 SEHNR, CDR2 FQNEAQ (reference sequence). The CDR3 sequence is CASSSTEGGYGYTF. DNA for the CDR3: TGTGCCAGCAGCTCGACAGAGGGCGGATATGGCTACACCTTC.

This sequence joins TRBV19 and TRBJ2-1; 10 bases align to TRBD2. This CDR3 has 17 residues. Germline CDR1 is LNHDA and CDR2 is SQIVND (reference sequence). With V trimmed by 4 bases and J by 6 bases, 12 bases remained unmatched. In DNA form, the CDR3 reads TGTGCCAGTAGTAGCCAGCGGGAGGGCCCACTTTTCAATGAGCAGTTCTTC. It specifies CASSSQREGPLFNEQFF.

CDR3 protein: CASSTGGDHEKLFF. CDR3 DNA sequence: TGTGCCAGCTCCACCGGAGGGGACCATGAAAAACTGTTTTTT. V is TRBV13 and J is TRBJ1-4; the D gene is possibly TRBD1 (5 bases). CDR1 is PRHDT, CDR2 FYEKMQ, per germline (reference sequence). This CDR3 is built from 14 residues. Trimming removed 8 bases from V and 6 bases from J, with 16 bases in between. The whole variable domain, remainder taken from reference TRBV13 and TRBJ1-4, is AAGVIQSPRHLIKEKRETATLKCYPIPRHDTVYWYQQGPGQDPQFLISFYEKMQSDKGSIPDRFSAQQFSDYHSELNMSSLELGDSALYFCASSTGGDHEKLFFGSGTQLSVL.

The gene calls are TRBV9 and TRBJ1-2; TRBD1 might be the D (6 bases). Trimming cost V 4 bases and J 4 bases, with 20 bases left between them. Germline V gene lookup returns CDR1 SGDLS and CDR2 YYNGEE. The CDR3 sequence is 16 residues long. CDR3 sequence (DNA): TGTGCCAGCAGCTCTGATCCTGGGGGGCGCGGCTATGGCTACACCTTC. This sequence encodes CASSSDPGGRGYGYTF.

J is TRBJ1-6 and V is TRBV10-2; 7 bases fit TRBD1. V lost 4 bases to trimming and J lost 4 bases; unmatched junction nucleotides: 4. Germline CDR1 is WSHSY and CDR2 is SAAADI. The CDR3 runs to 15 residues. The CDR3 DNA follows: TGCGCCAGCAGTGTGAAGGGACAGTATAATTCACCCCTCCACTTT. This encodes CASSVKGQYNSPLHF.